This T cell receptor (beta chain) was sequenced for a study of shared clonotypes between healthy human individuals. The study, taken as a whole, reports: Donor scarcity curtailed the genetic and exposure-history diversity represented herein. Researchers found naive subsets generally carried larger estimated richness than memory subsets.

This table comes from immunoSEQ multiplex PCR, and its TCRdb copy is limited to in-frame clones, with some not included. The sample lists millions of clones, under 95% seen once, with approximately 1.7% in the top ten. Naive CD8 cells lacked CD45RO, underwent positive selection for CCR7 and left out terminally differentiated effector memory CD45RA+ cells. Trimming removed 0 bases at V and 1 base at J, with 5 bases between. The CDR3 runs to 15 residues. Germline V gene sequence: CDR1 SGDLS, CDR2 YYNGEE. A word on this clone: As yet, its antigen is unknown. Other DNA sequences in this specimen translate into the identical CDR3.

The gene calls are TRBV9 and TRBJ2-6; D is unclear. The source is a man aged 18 to 30 in good health. Some clones in this sample may be carry-over from other donors' samples. Sample: naive CD8+ T cells from PBMCs. The CDR3 sequence is CASSVAPSGANVLTF. Here the CDR3 DNA reads TGTGCCAGCAGCGTAGCCCCTTCTGGGGCCAACGTCCTGACTTTC.